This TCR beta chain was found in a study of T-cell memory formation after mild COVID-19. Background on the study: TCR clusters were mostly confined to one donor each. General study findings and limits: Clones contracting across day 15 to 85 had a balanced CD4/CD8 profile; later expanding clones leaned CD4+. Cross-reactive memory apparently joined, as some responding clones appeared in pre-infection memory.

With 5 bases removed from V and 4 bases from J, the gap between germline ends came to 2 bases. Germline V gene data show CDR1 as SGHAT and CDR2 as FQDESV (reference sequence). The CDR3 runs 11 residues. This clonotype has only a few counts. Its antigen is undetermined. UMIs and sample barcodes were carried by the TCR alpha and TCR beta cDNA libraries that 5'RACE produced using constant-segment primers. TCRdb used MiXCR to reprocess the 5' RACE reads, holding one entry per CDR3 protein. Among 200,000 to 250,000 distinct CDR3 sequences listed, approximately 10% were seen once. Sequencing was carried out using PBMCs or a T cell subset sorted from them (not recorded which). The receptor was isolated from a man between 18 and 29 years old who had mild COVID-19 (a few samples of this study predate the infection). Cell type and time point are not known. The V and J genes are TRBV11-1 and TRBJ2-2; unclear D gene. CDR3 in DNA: TGTGCCAGCAGCACCACCGGGGAGCTGTTTTTT. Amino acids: CASSTTGELFF.